Listed below are T cell receptor beta chains from one sample, sequenced in a study of response to subunit inactivated influenza vaccine. MiXCR, run by TCRdb on the RT-PCR reads, gives a single entry per CDR3 protein. The data show about 540,000 distinct CDR3 sequences, under 30% seen once. These same data were also listed under a study on T cells expressing NK-cell markers.

Here the sequenced sample was CD4+ T cells sorted from PBMCs, taken about 12 days after vaccination. These receptors all stem from a man aged 50 to 59 who received an inactivated influenza vaccine. CDR3s include the opening cysteine and the closing phenylalanine or tryptophan. Fields, in order: CDR3 DNA, CDR3 protein, D gene, clone size, J gene, V gene. A D gene is named only where the DNA matches it firmly. Expanded clones are given a class, and other clones once, few, many or no size at all.

CDR3nt: TGTGCCAGCAGCTTAGTATACACCTGGAACACCGGGGAGCTGTTTTTT
CDR3aa: CASSLVYTWNTGELFF
d_gene: NA
abundance: NA
j_gene: TRBJ2-2
v_gene: TRBV5-5

CDR3nt: TGTGCCAGCGTCTCCTACAAGAACACTGAAGCTTTCTTT
CDR3aa: CASVSYKNTEAFF
d_gene: NA
abundance: NA
j_gene: TRBJ1-1
v_gene: TRBV6-1

CDR3nt: TGTGCCAGTAGTATTCGGACAGGGGGGTCCTACGAGCAGTACTTC
CDR3aa: CASSIRTGGSYEQYF
d_gene: TRBD1
abundance: once
j_gene: TRBJ2-7
v_gene: TRBV19

CDR3nt: TGTGCCAGCAGTCAACAGGGTTCCGGGGAGCTGTTTTTT
CDR3aa: CASSQQGSGELFF
d_gene: NA
abundance: NA
j_gene: TRBJ2-2
v_gene: TRBV6-2/TRBV6-3

CDR3nt: TGTGCCACCAGCAGAGACACTTACTATGGCTACACCTTC
CDR3aa: CATSRDTYYGYTF
d_gene: NA
abundance: NA
j_gene: TRBJ1-2
v_gene: TRBV15

CDR3nt: TGTGCCAGCAGTTACGATATCAACTATGGCTACACCTTC
CDR3aa: CASSYDINYGYTF
d_gene: NA
abundance: NA
j_gene: TRBJ1-2
v_gene: TRBV6-2/TRBV6-3

CDR3nt: TGTGCCAGCAGTTACGCGGGGACCCAGTACTTC
CDR3aa: CASSYAGTQYF
d_gene: NA
abundance: few
j_gene: TRBJ2-5
v_gene: TRBV6-7

CDR3nt: TGTGCCAGCAGGCCACCAAGGAACCATCCTGGCGGTTACCAAGAGACCCAGTACTTC
CDR3aa: CASRPPRNHPGGYQETQYF
d_gene: NA
abundance: NA
j_gene: TRBJ2-5
v_gene: TRBV6-2/TRBV6-3

CDR3nt: TGCGCCAGCAGCTTGAGACAGGACGGTGGCGAGCAGTACTTC
CDR3aa: CASSLRQDGGEQYF
d_gene: NA
abundance: many
j_gene: TRBJ2-7
v_gene: TRBV5-1

CDR3nt: TGTGCCAGCAGCCAAACTAGCGGGAGGCTCTCCAGTGCGTACTTC
CDR3aa: CASSQTSGRLSSAYF
d_gene: TRBD2
abundance: few
j_gene: TRBJ2-7
v_gene: TRBV3-1

CDR3nt: TGCAGCGCCGCCGGGACGCAAAATTCACCCCTCCACTTT
CDR3aa: CSAAGTQNSPLHF
d_gene: NA
abundance: NA
j_gene: TRBJ1-6
v_gene: TRBV20-1

CDR3nt: TGTGCCACCAGCACCCGGACTAGAATAAGAGAGCAGTTCTTC
CDR3aa: CATSTRTRIREQFF
d_gene: TRBD2
abundance: NA
j_gene: TRBJ2-1
v_gene: TRBV15

CDR3nt: TGTGCCAGCAGCCCGGAATACACTGATGAAGCTTTCTTT
CDR3aa: CASSPEYTDEAFF
d_gene: NA
abundance: NA
j_gene: TRBJ1-1
v_gene: TRBV11-2

CDR3nt: TGCAGTGCTAGAGCCAAGCGGTTTGCCTACGAGCAGTACTTC
CDR3aa: CSARAKRFAYEQYF
d_gene: NA
abundance: few
j_gene: TRBJ2-7
v_gene: TRBV20-1

CDR3nt: TGTGCCAGCAGTTTAGTCGACACCCGGGGGACTGAAGCTTTCTTT
CDR3aa: CASSLVDTRGTEAFF
d_gene: NA
abundance: few
j_gene: TRBJ1-1
v_gene: TRBV12-3/TRBV12-4

CDR3nt: TGCAGTGCTAGTCAGGGAACTAATGAAAAACTGTTTTTT
CDR3aa: CSASQGTNEKLFF
d_gene: NA
abundance: few
j_gene: TRBJ1-4
v_gene: TRBV20-1

CDR3nt: TGTGCCAGCGGAGACCCGTCCCGTGGATCCTACGAGCAGTACTTC
CDR3aa: CASGDPSRGSYEQYF
d_gene: NA
abundance: NA
j_gene: TRBJ2-7
v_gene: TRBV6-2/TRBV6-3

CDR3nt: TGTGCCAGCAGCCAAGGGTTGGCGGGGGGGCAGACAGATACGCAGTATTTT
CDR3aa: CASSQGLAGGQTDTQYF
d_gene: TRBD2
abundance: NA
j_gene: TRBJ2-3
v_gene: TRBV4-2

CDR3nt: TGTGCCAGCAGCTATACGTTGACAGATCTAGCCAAAAACATTCAGTACTTC
CDR3aa: CASSYTLTDLAKNIQYF
d_gene: NA
abundance: NA
j_gene: TRBJ2-4
v_gene: TRBV5-6

CDR3nt: TGTGCCAGCAGCTTAGAAGTAGTAGGGGGCGGTGAGCAGTTCTTC
CDR3aa: CASSLEVVGGGEQFF
d_gene: TRBD1
abundance: few
j_gene: TRBJ2-1
v_gene: TRBV7-8

CDR3nt: TGTGCCAGCAGCCAAGGGACAGGGGGCGGCTACACCTTC
CDR3aa: CASSQGTGGGYTF
d_gene: TRBD1
abundance: NA
j_gene: TRBJ1-2
v_gene: TRBV14

CDR3nt: TGTGCCAGCAGTTCCAGGGCAGGGGAAGCTTTCTTT
CDR3aa: CASSSRAGEAFF
d_gene: NA
abundance: few
j_gene: TRBJ1-1
v_gene: TRBV12-3/TRBV12-4

CDR3nt: TGTGCCAGCAGCTCGCGGGGGCTGAACAATGAGCAGTTCTTC
CDR3aa: CASSSRGLNNEQFF
d_gene: NA
abundance: few
j_gene: TRBJ2-1
v_gene: TRBV5-4

CDR3nt: TGCGCCAGCAGCTTAATTTCGGGCGGCACAGATACGCAGTATTTT
CDR3aa: CASSLISGGTDTQYF
d_gene: NA
abundance: many
j_gene: TRBJ2-3
v_gene: TRBV5-1

CDR3nt: TGCAGTGCCGGGACAGGGAACTACGAGCAGTACTTC
CDR3aa: CSAGTGNYEQYF
d_gene: TRBD1
abundance: few
j_gene: TRBJ2-7
v_gene: TRBV20-1

CDR3nt: TGTGCCAGCAGTTATCGAGGGGGAGGAGATACGCAGTATTTT
CDR3aa: CASSYRGGGDTQYF
d_gene: NA
abundance: few
j_gene: TRBJ2-3
v_gene: TRBV6-2/TRBV6-3

CDR3nt: TGTGCCAGCAGAGCCACTAGCGGCAATGAGCAGTTCTTC
CDR3aa: CASRATSGNEQFF
d_gene: TRBD2
abundance: few
j_gene: TRBJ2-1
v_gene: TRBV6-2/TRBV6-3

CDR3nt: TGTGCCAGCAGCCCCAGACGTACAGGGGAGAATGAGCAGTTCTTC
CDR3aa: CASSPRRTGENEQFF
d_gene: TRBD1
abundance: once
j_gene: TRBJ2-1
v_gene: TRBV7-9

CDR3nt: TGCAGCACAAGACGGAGTAGCACAGATACGCAGTATTTT
CDR3aa: CSTRRSSTDTQYF
d_gene: NA
abundance: NA
j_gene: TRBJ2-3
v_gene: TRBV29-1